One sample yielded the 20 T cell receptor beta chains listed below, sequenced in a study of shared clonotypes between healthy human individuals. The naive CD8 population came from CD45RO-negative cells selected for CCR7, without terminally differentiated effector memory CD45RA+ cells. The data were produced by immunoSEQ multiplex PCR, yet TCRdb's version contains in-frame clones alone and is incomplete. The repertoire holds millions of clones, with just under 95% as singletons. The sequenced material came from naive CD8+ T cells sorted from blood. The receptors come from a man between 18 and 35 years old in good health.

The J gene is TRBJ2-3, the V gene TRBV27; D remains unclear. The CDR3 has 16 residues. The ends were cut back, 5 bases at V and 6 bases at J, with 21 bases in the middle. Germline assignment: CDR1 MNHEY and CDR2 SMNVEV (reference sequence). The CDR3 is CASSGIGPFGGDTQYF. CDR3 nucleotide sequence: TGTGCCAGCAGTGGCATAGGACCATTTGGTGGGGATACGCAGTATTTT.

The J gene is TRBJ2-1, the V gene TRBV29-1; perhaps TRBD2 as D (6 bases). Germline V CDR1 and CDR2: SQVTM, ANQGSEA. The CDR3 spans 14 residues. V lost 5 bases, J lost 9 bases, and 20 bases lay in between. Here the CDR3 reads CSVPLALIPGEQFF. Here the CDR3 DNA reads TGCAGCGTTCCACTAGCTCTTATACCGGGTGAGCAGTTCTTC.

A remark on this clone: Other DNA variants within this sample encode the same CDR3. The rearrangement uses TRBV7-9 and TRBJ2-7; 8 bases are shared with TRBD1. The CDR3 is made up of 15 amino acids. Germline V lookup: CDR1 SEHNR, CDR2 FQNEAQ (reference sequence). Unmatched junction bases numbered 5, after V lost 4 bases and J lost 0 bases. The CDR3 region has the DNA TGTGCCAGCAGCTCCCGGGACAGGAGCTCCTACGAGCAGTACTTC. Its translation: CASSSRDRSSYEQYF.

The CDR3 here is CASSLRGQGMTEAFF. DNA for the CDR3: TGTGCCAGCAGCCTGAGGGGACAGGGTATGACTGAAGCTTTCTTT. The chain has TRBV5-6 and TRBJ1-1, with 9 bases matching TRBD1. This CDR3 region has 15 residues. Germline trimming cut 4 bases from V and 5 bases from J; bases unmatched to any gene: 9. Germline values: CDR1 SGHDT, CDR2 YYEEEE.

The chain couples TRBV5-6 to TRBJ2-7; D remains ambiguous. CDR1 is SGHDT and CDR2 is YYEEEE in the germline V gene. The CDR3 contains 11 residues. Trimming shortened V by 2 bases and J by 6 bases, and 6 bases separated the two germline ends. The DNA of the CDR3 is TGTGCCAGCAGCTTCGGTCTCGAGCAGTACTTC. This sequence encodes CASSFGLEQYF.

The chain links TRBV9 to TRBJ2-7, with 10 bases identical to TRBD2. CDR1 is SGDLS, CDR2 YYNGEE, per germline. The trim removed 2 bases at V and 5 bases at J, leaving 10 bases unmatched. CDR3 size: 16 residues. CDR3 DNA: TGTGCCAGCAGCGTCGGAGGTACTAGCGGGATCCACGAGCAGTACTTC. Translation gives CASSVGGTSGIHEQYF. Full variable domain (missing parts from reference TRBV9 and TRBJ2-7): DSGVTQTPKHLITATGQRVTLRCSPRSGDLSVYWYQQSLDQGLQFLIQYYNGEERAKGNILERFSAQQFPDLHSELNLSSLELGDSALYFCASSVGGTSGIHEQYFGPGTRLTVT.

This rearrangement joins TRBV9 to TRBJ2-3; 8 bases map to TRBD2. The CDR3 runs to 15 residues. Germline assignment: CDR1 SGDLS and CDR2 YYNGEE. V gave up 2 bases and J gave up 6 bases; unmatched junction bases: 8. CDR3 in amino acids: CASSVLAGLGDTQYF. CDR3 in DNA: TGTGCCAGCAGCGTCCTAGCGGGCTTGGGGGATACGCAGTATTTT.

The chain carries TRBV4-3 and TRBJ2-7; 7 nucleotides match TRBD1. Trimming removed 2 bases from V and 2 bases from J; junction bases left unmatched: 9. CDR1 LGHNA and CDR2 YSLEER come from the germline V gene. The CDR3 totals 16 residues. CDR3 protein: CASSQPPEGAPYEQYF. The CDR3 nucleotides are TGCGCCAGCAGCCAACCTCCCGAGGGGGCTCCCTACGAGCAGTACTTC.

The chain employs TRBV7-9 and TRBJ1-2; 9 bases are shared with TRBD1. J lost 4 bases, V lost 5 bases, and 5 bases had no gene match. From germline, CDR1 is SEHNR and CDR2 FQNEAQ (reference sequence). The CDR3 has 14 amino acids. CDR3 sequence (DNA): TGTGCCAGCAGCACACAGGGGGCGGGCTATGGCTACACCTTC. It is translated as CASSTQGAGYGYTF.

The chain couples TRBV4-1 to TRBJ1-3; D gene uncertain. Germline assignment: CDR1 MGHRA and CDR2 YSYEKL. The CDR3 loop spans 15 amino acids. Trimming took off 0 bases at V and 0 bases at J, with 6 bases between the two ends. In DNA, the CDR3 is TGCGCCAGCAGCCAAGAGGCCTACTCTGGAAACACCATATATTTT. Protein: CASSQEAYSGNTIYF.

The sample holds one count of this clone. The CDR3 protein is CASSDGQGEATYEQYF. In DNA, the CDR3 is TGTGCCAGCAGTGACGGGCAGGGGGAGGCAACTTACGAGCAGTACTTC. The chain joins TRBV6-4 to TRBJ2-7; possibly TRBD1 for D (7 bases). This CDR3 comprises 16 residues. Germline CDR1 and CDR2: MRHNA and SNTAGT. Trimming took off 2 bases at V and 4 bases at J, with 18 bases between the two ends.

The chain employs TRBV29-1 and TRBJ2-7, with 7 nucleotides matching TRBD2. The length of the CDR3 is 13 residues. In germline, CDR1 is SQVTM, CDR2 ANQGSEA. Germline trimming cut 4 bases from V and 2 bases from J; bases unmatched to any gene: 5. The CDR3 coding sequence is TGCAGCGTTGTATCTAGCGGAGCCTACGAGCAGTACTTC. Translation gives CSVVSSGAYEQYF.

The chain joins TRBV7-9 to TRBJ1-4; TRBD1 matches 7 bases. The V segment lost 5 bases and the J segment 5 bases; nucleotides outside the gene matches: 5. From germline, CDR1 is SEHNR and CDR2 FQNEAQ (reference sequence). The CDR3 length is 14 residues. The CDR3 DNA is TGTGCCAGCAGCCCCGGGACAGAGAATGAAAAACTGTTTTTT. This translates into CASSPGTENEKLFF.

This sequence joins TRBV4-3 and TRBJ2-2, with 8 positions matching TRBD2. The CDR3 is made up of 17 amino acids. CDR1 and CDR2 (germline): LGHNA, YSLEER. V was pared by 4 bases and J by 3 bases, with 10 bases of the junction left unmatched. DNA for the CDR3: TGCGCCAGCAGCCGGTCGTTAGCGGGGCTCGACACCGGGGAGCTGTTTTTT. Translating gives CASSRSLAGLDTGELFF.

This chain joins TRBV5-4 and TRBJ2-5, with 10 bases matching TRBD1. Germline V CDR1 and CDR2: SGHNT, YYREEE (reference sequence). The CDR3 totals 15 residues. V was clipped by 0 bases and J by 5 bases; unmatched bases: 4. CDR3 nucleotide sequence: TGTGCCAGCAGCTTGGAGACAGGGGGCGCTGAGACCCAGTACTTC. Its protein is CASSLETGGAETQYF.

This chain links TRBV5-1 with TRBJ1-2; TRBD1 aligns across 10 bases. This CDR3 region has 17 residues. Germline CDR1 is SGHRS and CDR2 is YFSETQ. V dropped 4 bases and J dropped 4; count of bases not matched to a gene: 13. CDR3 bases: TGCGCCAGCAGCCGGGAAGGGACAGGGGCTATCGGCTATGGCTACACCTTC. Protein product: CASSREGTGAIGYGYTF.

The CDR3 DNA reads TGTGCCAGCAGCCTTGGGACAGGGGGGTGGAACACTGAAGCTTTCTTT. Amino acids: CASSLGTGGWNTEAFF. The rearrangement uses TRBV28 and TRBJ1-1, with 11 bases aligning to TRBD1. J was trimmed by 1 base and V by 6 bases; bases with no gene match: 7. This CDR3 is 16 amino acids long. Germline CDR1 and CDR2: MDHEN and SYDVKM.

This clone was recorded once. The chain uses TRBV7-9 and TRBJ2-3; 7 nucleotides match TRBD2. CDR1 is SEHNR, CDR2 FQNEAQ, per germline (reference sequence). This CDR3 comprises 13 residues. With 8 bases clipped from V and 3 bases from J, the junction kept 5 bases outside the gene matches. The CDR3 sequence: CASASSGTDTQYF. As DNA, the CDR3 is TGTGCCAGCGCGTCTAGCGGTACAGATACGCAGTATTTT.

The rearrangement joins TRBV6-5 to TRBJ1-1; no clear D gene. Germline V gene data show CDR1 as MNHEY and CDR2 as SVGAGI. V lost 8 bases and J lost 5, with 9 bases in between. CDR3 length equals 11 residues. CDR3 loop: CASLKGTEAFF. CDR3 nucleotide sequence: TGTGCCAGCCTAAAAGGGACTGAAGCTTTCTTT.

This chain links TRBV7-9 with TRBJ1-2; TRBD1 matches 10 bases. The germline V gene encodes CDR1 SEHNR and CDR2 FQNEAQ (reference sequence). Unmatched junction bases numbered 3, after V lost 0 bases and J lost 2 bases. The CDR3 sequence is 16 residues long. As DNA, the CDR3 is TGTGCCAGCAGCTTAGCTGAGGGACAGGGGAACTATGGCTACACCTTC. This gives the protein CASSLAEGQGNYGYTF.